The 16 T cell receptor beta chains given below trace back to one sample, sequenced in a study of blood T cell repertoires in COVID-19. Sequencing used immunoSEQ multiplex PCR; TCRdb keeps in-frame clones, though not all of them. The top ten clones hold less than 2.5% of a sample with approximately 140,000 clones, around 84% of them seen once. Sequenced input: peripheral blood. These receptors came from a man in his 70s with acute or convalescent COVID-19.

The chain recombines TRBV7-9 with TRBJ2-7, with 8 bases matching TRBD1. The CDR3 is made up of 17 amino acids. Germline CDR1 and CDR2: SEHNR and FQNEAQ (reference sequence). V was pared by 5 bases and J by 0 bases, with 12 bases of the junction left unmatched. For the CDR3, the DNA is TGTGCCAGCAGCCTACGGCGTGGACAGGGCGGCTCCTACGAGCAGTACTTC. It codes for CASSLRRGQGGSYEQYF.

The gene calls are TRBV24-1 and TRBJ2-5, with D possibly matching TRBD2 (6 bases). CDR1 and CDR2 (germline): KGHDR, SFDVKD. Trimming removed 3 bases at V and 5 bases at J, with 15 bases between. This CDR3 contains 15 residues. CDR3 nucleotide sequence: TGTGCCACCAGTGATATGGGGACGAGCGGGGAGACCCAGTACTTC. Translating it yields CATSDMGTSGETQYF.

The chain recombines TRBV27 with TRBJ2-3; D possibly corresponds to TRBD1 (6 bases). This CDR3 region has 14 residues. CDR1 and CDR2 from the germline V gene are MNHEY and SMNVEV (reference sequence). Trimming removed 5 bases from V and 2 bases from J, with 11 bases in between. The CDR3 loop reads CASSRRGYTDTQYF. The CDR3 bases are TGTGCCAGCAGTCGCAGGGGTTACACAGATACGCAGTATTTT.

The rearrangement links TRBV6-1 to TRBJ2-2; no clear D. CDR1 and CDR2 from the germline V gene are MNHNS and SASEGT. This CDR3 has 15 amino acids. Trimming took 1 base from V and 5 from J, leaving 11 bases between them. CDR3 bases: TGTGCCAGCAGTGAAGGAAGTTACGGGACCGGGGAGCTGTTTTTT. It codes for CASSEGSYGTGELFF.

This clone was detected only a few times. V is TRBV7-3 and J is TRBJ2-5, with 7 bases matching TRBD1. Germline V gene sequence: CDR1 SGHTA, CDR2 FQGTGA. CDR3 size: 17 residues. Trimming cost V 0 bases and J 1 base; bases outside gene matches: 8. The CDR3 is CASSLTGQSWGQETQYF. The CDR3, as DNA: TGTGCCAGCAGCTTAACGGGACAGTCTTGGGGCCAAGAGACCCAGTACTTC.

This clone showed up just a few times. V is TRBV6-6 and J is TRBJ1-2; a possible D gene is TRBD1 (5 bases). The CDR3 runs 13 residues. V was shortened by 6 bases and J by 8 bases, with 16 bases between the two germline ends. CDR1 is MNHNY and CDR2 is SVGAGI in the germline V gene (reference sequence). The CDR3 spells CASSPLGVDGYTF. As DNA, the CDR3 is TGTGCCAGCAGCCCCCTAGGGGTCGACGGCTACACCTTC.

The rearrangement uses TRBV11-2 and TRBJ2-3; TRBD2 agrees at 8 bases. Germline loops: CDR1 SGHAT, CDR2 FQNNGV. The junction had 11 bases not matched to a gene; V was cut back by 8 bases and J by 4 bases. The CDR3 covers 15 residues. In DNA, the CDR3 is TGTGCCAGCTGCTACTCGGGAGGGCCGTCAGATACGCAGTATTTT. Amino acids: CASCYSGGPSDTQYF.

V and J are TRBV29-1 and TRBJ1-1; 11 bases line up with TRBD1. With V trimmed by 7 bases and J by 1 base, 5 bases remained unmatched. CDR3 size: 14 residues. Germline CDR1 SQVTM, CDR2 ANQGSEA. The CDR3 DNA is TGCAGCGGTCGGACAGGGGGCTCGAACACTGAAGCTTTCTTT. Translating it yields CSGRTGGSNTEAFF.

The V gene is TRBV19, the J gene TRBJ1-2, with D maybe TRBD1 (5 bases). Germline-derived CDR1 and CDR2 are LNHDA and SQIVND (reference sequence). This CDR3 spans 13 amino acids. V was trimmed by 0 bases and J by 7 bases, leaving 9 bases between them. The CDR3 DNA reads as TGTGCCAGTAGTATAGACTCCCAGGGTGGCTACACCTTC. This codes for CASSIDSQGGYTF.

For the CDR3, the DNA is TGTGCCAGCAGTTACTCTAACAGTGACACTGAAGCTTTCTTT. Residues: CASSYSNSDTEAFF. This chain connects TRBV6-5 to TRBJ1-1; D remains unclear. Per germline, CDR1 MNHEY and CDR2 SVGAGI. This CDR3 has 14 residues. The V and J ends lost 0 bases and 3 bases respectively, with 8 bases between them.

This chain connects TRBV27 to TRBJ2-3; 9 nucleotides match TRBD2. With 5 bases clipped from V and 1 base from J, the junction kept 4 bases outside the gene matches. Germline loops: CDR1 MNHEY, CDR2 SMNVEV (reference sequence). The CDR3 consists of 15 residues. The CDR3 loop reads CASSRAGGRTDTQYF. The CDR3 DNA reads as TGTGCCAGCAGTCGAGCGGGGGGTCGCACAGATACGCAGTATTTT.

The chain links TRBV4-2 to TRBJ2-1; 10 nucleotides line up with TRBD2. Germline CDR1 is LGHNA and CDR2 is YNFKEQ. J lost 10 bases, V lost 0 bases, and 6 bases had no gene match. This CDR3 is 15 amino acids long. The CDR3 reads CASSQDTSGAGEQFF. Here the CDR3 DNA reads TGTGCCAGCAGCCAAGACACTAGCGGGGCTGGCGAGCAGTTCTTC.

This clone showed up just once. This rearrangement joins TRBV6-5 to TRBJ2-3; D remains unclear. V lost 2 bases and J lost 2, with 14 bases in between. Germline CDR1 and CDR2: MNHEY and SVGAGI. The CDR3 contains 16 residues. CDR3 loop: CASSYQIVTATDTQYF. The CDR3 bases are TGTGCCAGCAGTTACCAGATAGTAACAGCCACAGATACGCAGTATTTT.

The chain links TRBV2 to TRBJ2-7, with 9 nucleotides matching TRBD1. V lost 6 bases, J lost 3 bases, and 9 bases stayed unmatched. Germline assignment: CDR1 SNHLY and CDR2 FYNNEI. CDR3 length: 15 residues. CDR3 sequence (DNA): TGTGCCAGCAGCCCTCGTACAGGGGGCAGCTACGAGCAGTACTTC. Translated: CASSPRTGGSYEQYF.

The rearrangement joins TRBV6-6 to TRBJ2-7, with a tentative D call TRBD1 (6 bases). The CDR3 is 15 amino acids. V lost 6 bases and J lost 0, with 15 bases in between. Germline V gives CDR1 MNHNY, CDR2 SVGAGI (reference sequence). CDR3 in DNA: TGTGCCAGCAGCACCAGACAGGAAGCCTCCTACGAGCAGTACTTC. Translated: CASSTRQEASYEQYF.

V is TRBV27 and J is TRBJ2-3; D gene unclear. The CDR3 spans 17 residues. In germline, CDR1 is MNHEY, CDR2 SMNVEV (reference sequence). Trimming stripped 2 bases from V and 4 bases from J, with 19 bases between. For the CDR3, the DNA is TGTGCCAGCAGTTTAATCCGTAGCTATGACGGCTCAGATACGCAGTATTTT. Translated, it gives CASSLIRSYDGSDTQYF.